This T cell receptor (beta chain) emerged from a study of blood T cells in healthy people across ages. Study-wide findings and caveats: Among T cells, TCR beta diversity per million cells dropped roughly linearly as age rose.

Regarding this clonotype: Its target is not known.

In germline, CDR1 is DFQATT, CDR2 SNEGSKA (reference sequence). The CDR3 is 14 residues long. Unmatched junction bases numbered 4, after V lost 2 bases and J lost 5 bases. Donation came from healthy Caucasian individuals in Russia who were aged roughly 6 to 95. No fewer than 7 million PBMCs went into each sample. Per individual sample, total RNA of at least 5.5 micrograms was extracted. A sample-barcoded 5' primer and a J-beta primer mix were used in a second PCR of roughly 6 to 11 cycles. One entry per CDR3 protein results from TCRdb running MiXCR on the 5' RACE reads. The table shows roughly 2 million distinct CDR3 sequences, with roughly 50% occurring only once.

This chain connects TRBV20-1 to TRBJ2-4, with 9 bases identical to TRBD2. Sequencing was carried out using blood. This TCR was sampled from a woman in her forties in good health. For the CDR3, the DNA is TGCAGTGCTAGACCTAGCGGGGCCCAAAACATTCAGTACTTC. Translation gives CSARPSGAQNIQYF.